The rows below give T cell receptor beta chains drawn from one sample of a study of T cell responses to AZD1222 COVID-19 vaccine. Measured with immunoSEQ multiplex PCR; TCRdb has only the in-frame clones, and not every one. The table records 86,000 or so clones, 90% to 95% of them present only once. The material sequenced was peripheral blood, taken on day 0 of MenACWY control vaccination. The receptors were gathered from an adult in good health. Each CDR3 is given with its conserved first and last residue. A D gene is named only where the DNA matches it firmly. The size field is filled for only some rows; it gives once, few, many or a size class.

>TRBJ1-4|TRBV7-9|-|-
TGTGCCAGCAGCTTAGGACAGATCGATGAAAAACTGTTTTTT
CASSLGQIDEKLFF
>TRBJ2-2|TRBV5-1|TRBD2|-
TGCGCCAGCAGCTCTATAGCGGGAGGATCCGCCGGGGAGCTGTTTTTT
CASSSIAGGSAGELFF
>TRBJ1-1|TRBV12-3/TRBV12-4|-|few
TGTGCCAGCTCCAGGGGGAACACTGAAGCTTTCTTT
CASSRGNTEAFF
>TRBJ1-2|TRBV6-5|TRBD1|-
TGTGCCAGCAGTTACGGGTTCGGGACAGGGGGTGGCTACACCTTC
CASSYGFGTGGGYTF
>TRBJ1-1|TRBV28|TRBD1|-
TGTGCCAGCAGTTCCTTGGGACAGCTGAAAGCTTTCTTT
CASSSLGQLKAFF
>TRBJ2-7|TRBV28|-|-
TGTGCCAGCGGATCGAACCTGGCCGAGCAGTACTTC
CASGSNLAEQYF
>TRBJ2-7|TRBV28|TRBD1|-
TGTGCCAGCAGTTTAGAGGGACAGGGGGGCTCCTACGAGCAGTACTTC
CASSLEGQGGSYEQYF
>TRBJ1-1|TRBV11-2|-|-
TGTGCCAGCAGCCCCCGGGTCGCAGGGGAAACTGAAGCTTTCTTT
CASSPRVAGETEAFF
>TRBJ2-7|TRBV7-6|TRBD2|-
TGTGCCAGCAGCTTAGTAGCGGGAGGGCCGGACGAGCAGTACTTC
CASSLVAGGPDEQYF
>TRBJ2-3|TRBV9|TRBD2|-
TGTGCCAGCGGGACTAGCGGGAGAAATACGCAGTATTTT
CASGTSGRNTQYF
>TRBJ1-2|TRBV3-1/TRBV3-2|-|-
TGTGCCAGCAGCCAATTCGACTCACCTCGGATGGGGGAGGACTATGGCTACACCTTC
CASSQFDSPRMGEDYGYTF
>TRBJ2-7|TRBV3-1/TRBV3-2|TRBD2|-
TGTGCCAGCAGCCAAGATCGGGGACTACCCTACGACGAGCAGTACTTC
CASSQDRGLPYDEQYF
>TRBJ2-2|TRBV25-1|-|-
TGTGCCAGCAGTGACCCCGCCCGAGGCAGCGGGGAGCTGTTTTTT
CASSDPARGSGELFF
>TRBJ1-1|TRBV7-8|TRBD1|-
TGTGCCAGCAGCCCTAGGGCGGGACAGGGAGGGTACACTGAAGCTTTCTTT
CASSPRAGQGGYTEAFF
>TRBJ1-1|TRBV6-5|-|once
TGTGCCAGCAGTCTAGACAGGATTGGCCTTGAAGCTTTCTTT
CASSLDRIGLEAFF
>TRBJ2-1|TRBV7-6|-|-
TGTGCCAGCAGCTCGGGACCTGGGAATGAGCAGTTCTTC
CASSSGPGNEQFF
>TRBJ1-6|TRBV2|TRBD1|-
TGTGCCACCACCCTCACAGGGGATCCTAATTCACCCCTCCACTTT
CATTLTGDPNSPLHF